Shown below are 25 T cell receptor beta chains from a single sample sequenced in a study of blood T cells in healthy people across ages. Through a sample-barcoded 5' primer and a J-beta primer mix, a second PCR was run for roughly 6 to 11 cycles. Each CDR3 protein is one row after TCRdb ran MiXCR on the 5' RACE reads. In the table there are about 1.8 million distinct CDR3 sequences, around half of which are singletons. The specimen was blood. Every receptor here comes from a woman aged 40 to 50 in good health.

This clonotype was seen a handful of times. This chain joins TRBV6-6 and TRBJ2-5; no reliable D call. The length of the CDR3 is 11 residues. The germline gives CDR1 MNHNY, CDR2 SVGAGI (reference sequence). V lost 7 bases and J 7 bases, leaving 10 bases between the germline ends. CDR3 DNA: TGTGCCAGCACCAAGAATGGGACCCAGTACTTC. Encoded protein: CASTKNGTQYF.

The V call is TRBV7-2, the J call TRBJ2-6; D is uncertain. Trimming left V 2 bases short and J 0 bases short, with 5 bases between. This CDR3 region has 15 residues. Germline V CDR1 and CDR2: SGHTA, FQGNSA. In nucleotides, the CDR3 is TGTGCCAGCAGCTTACCGCACTCTGGGGCCAACGTCCTGACTTTC. Its protein product is CASSLPHSGANVLTF. The full variable domain, in which reference TRBV7-2 and TRBJ2-6 provide the parts outside the CDR3, is GAGVSQSPSNKVTEKGKDVELRCDPISGHTALYWYRQSLGQGLEFLIYFQGNSAPDKSGLPSDRFSAERTGGSVSTLTIQRTQQEDSAVYLCASSLPHSGANVLTFGAGSRLTVL.

The chain couples TRBV6-2 or TRBV6-3 to TRBJ2-7; D tentatively fits TRBD1 or TRBD2 (5 bases each). The V end lost 4 bases, the J end lost 3 bases, and 19 bases lay between the germline ends. CDR1 and CDR2 from the germline V gene are MNHEY and SVGEGT. The CDR3 is made up of 16 amino acids. The CDR3 DNA reads TGTGCCAGCAGTTCTCCTTTAACGGGGCGACACTACGAGCAGTACTTC. This gives the protein CASSSPLTGRHYEQYF.

This rearrangement joins TRBV6-5 to TRBJ2-2; D ambiguous. Per the germline V gene, CDR1 is MNHEY and CDR2 is SVGAGI. V dropped 10 bases and J dropped 7 bases, with 13 bases sitting between them. The CDR3 totals 12 residues. In DNA form, the CDR3 reads TGTGCCACCCTGGTCGATGTCGGGGAGCTGTTTTTT. It codes for CATLVDVGELFF.

V and J are TRBV7-8 and TRBJ1-5; the D gene is possibly TRBD1 (6 bases). CDR1 is SGHVS, CDR2 FQNEAQ, per germline. The length of the CDR3 is 17 residues. V lost 3 bases to trimming and J lost 3 bases, with 18 bases between them. The CDR3 DNA is TGTGCCAGCAGCTTGGGAGGACAGACCCCGCTCAATCAGCCCCAGCATTTT. Its translation: CASSLGGQTPLNQPQHF.

This clonotype came up a few times. The chain uses TRBV4-3 and TRBJ2-5, with D perhaps matching TRBD1 (5 bases). The V gene's germline CDR1 is LGHNA and CDR2 YSLEER. V lost 0 bases, J lost 5 bases, and 16 bases lay in between. The CDR3 consists of 16 residues. The CDR3 sequence is CASSQEPPGIGETQYF. CDR3 DNA sequence: TGCGCCAGCAGCCAAGAACCCCCAGGGATCGGGGAGACCCAGTACTTC.

This chain uses TRBV21-1 with TRBJ2-4; the D call TRBD2 from the table was never checked on the DNA. TRBV21-1 is recorded as a pseudogene. This CDR3 is built from 12 residues. In nucleotides, the CDR3 is TGTGCCAGCAGCATAACGGGATACGAGCTGTACTTC. Its translation is CASSITGYELYF.

This rearrangement joins TRBV7-2 to TRBJ1-2; tentative D call: TRBD1 (6 bases). Germline V lookup: CDR1 SGHTA, CDR2 FQGNSA. The CDR3 contains 15 residues. Trimming removed 4 bases at V and 2 bases at J, with 14 bases between. In DNA form, the CDR3 reads TGTGCCAGCAGCTCCAGGGGCACAGGAAACTATGGCTACACCTTC. Its protein is CASSSRGTGNYGYTF.

This chain links TRBV9 with TRBJ2-1; TRBD2 is a possible D gene (6 bases). This CDR3 is 15 amino acids long. CDR1 is SGDLS, CDR2 YYNGEE, per germline. Trimming cost V 1 base and J 0 bases, with 8 bases left between them. CDR3 loop: CASSVLGSSYNEQFF. The CDR3 DNA is TGTGCCAGCAGCGTACTCGGGAGCTCCTACAATGAGCAGTTCTTC.

Regarding this clonotype: One base away lies a much larger clone, so this may be a sequencing read error. The chain is built from TRBV7-6 and TRBJ1-4, with 7 bases aligning to TRBD1. Trimming at V came to 4 bases and at J to 3 bases, leaving 2 bases not matched to a gene. The CDR3 has 14 residues. Germline V gene lookup returns CDR1 SGHVS and CDR2 FNYEAQ. CDR3 loop: CASSSQGPNEKLFF. The CDR3 region has the DNA TGTGCCAGCAGCTCACAGGGGCCTAATGAAAAACTGTTTTTT.

The chain uses TRBV20-1 and TRBJ2-7; TRBD2 aligns across 9 bases. Germline V lookup: CDR1 DFQATT, CDR2 SNEGSKA (reference sequence). CDR3 length: 15 residues. The ends lost 2 bases at V and 2 bases at J; junction bases unmatched: 7. The CDR3 nucleotides are TGCAGTGCTAGACAGTTAGCGGGGGTTACCTACGAGCAGTACTTC. This codes for CSARQLAGVTYEQYF.

The rearrangement links TRBV9 to TRBJ1-2; tentative D call: TRBD1 (6 bases). This CDR3 region has 13 residues. Germline CDR1 is SGDLS and CDR2 is YYNGEE. Trimming took 3 bases from V and 6 from J, leaving 12 bases between them. Here the CDR3 reads CASSGDKLDGYTF. DNA of the CDR3: TGTGCCAGCAGCGGGGACAAACTGGATGGCTACACCTTC. The entire variable domain, with the rest obtained from reference TRBV9 and TRBJ1-2, is as follows: DSGVTQTPKHLITATGQRVTLRCSPRSGDLSVYWYQQSLDQGLQFLIQYYNGEERAKGNILERFSAQQFPDLHSELNLSSLELGDSALYFCASSGDKLDGYTFGSGTRLTVV.

The V gene is TRBV5-5, the J gene TRBJ1-1; TRBD1 aligns across 10 bases. Germline V lookup: CDR1 SGHKS, CDR2 YYEKEE (reference sequence). Trimming at V came to 6 bases and at J to 6 bases, leaving 8 bases not matched to a gene. This CDR3 spans 14 amino acids. For the CDR3, the DNA is TGTGCCAGCACCCCGGGGGGGACAGGGGCTGAAGCTTTCTTT. This codes for CASTPGGTGAEAFF.

The gene calls are TRBV6-5 and TRBJ1-2; 10 bases fit TRBD1. Germline lookup yields CDR1 MNHEY and CDR2 SVGAGI. The CDR3 sequence is 15 residues long. V was pared by 6 bases and J by 2 bases, with 6 bases of the junction left unmatched. CDR3 residues: CASRPGTGENYGYTF. For the CDR3, the DNA is TGTGCCAGCAGGCCCGGGACAGGGGAAAACTATGGCTACACCTTC.

The V and J genes are TRBV6-2 or TRBV6-3 and TRBJ2-5; the D is unclear. The CDR3 consists of 13 residues. V lost 8 bases to trimming and J lost 7 bases, with 17 bases between them. CDR1 MNHEY and CDR2 SVGEGT come from the germline V gene. The CDR3 bases are TGTGCCAGCGTAGGTGAAGGGCCACCGACCCAGTACTTC. As protein: CASVGEGPPTQYF.

This sequence joins TRBV5-1 and TRBJ2-3; the match to TRBD2 covers 7 bases. J lost 0 bases, V lost 7 bases, and 11 bases had no gene match. This CDR3 is 16 amino acids long. The germline V gene has CDR1 SGHRS and CDR2 YFSETQ. Here the CDR3 reads CASPGGAGESTDTQYF. The CDR3 nucleotides read TGCGCCAGCCCTGGAGGGGCGGGGGAAAGCACAGATACGCAGTATTTT.

In its sample, this clonotype was seen a few times. V usage is TRBV20-1 and J usage is TRBJ2-5, with 11 bases fitting TRBD2. CDR1 DFQATT and CDR2 SNEGSKA come from the germline V gene (reference sequence). The CDR3 is made up of 15 amino acids. The V and J ends lost 2 bases and 4 bases, in that order; junction bases with no gene match: 6. The CDR3 DNA is TGCAGTGCTAGATCTGGGACTAGCGGTCCAGAGACCCAGTACTTC. Its protein is CSARSGTSGPETQYF.

The chain links TRBV6-1 to TRBJ2-4; D may be TRBD2 (5 bases). The J call is uncertain, as TRBJ2-7 better fits the DNA end. The CDR3 sequence is 16 residues long. Germline V gene lookup returns CDR1 MNHNS and CDR2 SASEGT. CDR3 sequence: CASSEASGKSPYEQYF. The CDR3, as DNA: TGTGCCAGCAGTGAAGCTTCGGGGAAATCCCCCTACGAGCAGTACTTC.

The chain uses TRBV29-1 and TRBJ2-3, with 9 bases aligning to TRBD1. Germline trimming cut 6 bases from V and 6 bases from J; bases unmatched to any gene: 7. Germline V gene sequence: CDR1 SQVTM, CDR2 ANQGSEA. The CDR3 is 13 residues long. CDR3 loop: CSVVQGAGDTQYF. The DNA for the CDR3 is TGCAGCGTCGTACAGGGGGCTGGGGATACGCAGTATTTT.

This clonotype was seen a few times. J is TRBJ2-4 and V is TRBV5-5; D gene ambiguous. The CDR3 consists of 15 residues. The germline V and J ends were trimmed by 2 bases and 0 bases, with 9 bases remaining between them. Germline V gene lookup returns CDR1 SGHKS and CDR2 YYEKEE (reference sequence). This chain's CDR3 is CASSFSDLAKNIQYF. CDR3 coding DNA: TGTGCCAGCAGCTTTAGTGATCTAGCCAAAAACATTCAGTACTTC.

The chain has TRBV20-1 and TRBJ2-7, with D maybe TRBD1 (6 bases). The CDR3 is made up of 12 amino acids. Germline CDR1 and CDR2: DFQATT and SNEGSKA (reference sequence). V gave up 5 bases and J gave up 3 bases, with 11 bases separating them. CDR3 region: CSAVGQNYEQYF. The DNA for the CDR3 is TGCAGTGCTGTCGGACAGAACTACGAGCAGTACTTC.

This clonotype has more than one count but fewer than ten. The gene calls are TRBV7-9 and TRBJ2-4, with 7 bases fitting TRBD1. The CDR3 is made up of 16 amino acids. Germline trimming cut 4 bases from V and 0 bases from J; bases unmatched to any gene: 6. Germline V gene sequence: CDR1 SEHNR, CDR2 FQNEAQ (reference sequence). The CDR3 here is CASSSQGLLAKNIQYF. The CDR3 nucleotides read TGTGCCAGCAGCTCACAGGGGCTCTTAGCCAAAAACATTCAGTACTTC.

This clonotype turned up a few times. This rearrangement joins TRBV7-2 to TRBJ2-3; D call uncertain. CDR3 length equals 17 residues. The germline V gene has CDR1 SGHTA and CDR2 FQGNSA. V lost 5 bases to trimming and J lost 2 bases, with 20 bases between them. The CDR3 sequence is CASSKPGPIRTTDTQYF. The CDR3 DNA is TGTGCCAGCAGCAAACCCGGACCCATCCGGACCACAGATACGCAGTATTTT.

This clonotype has only a few counts. V gene TRBV28 combines with J gene TRBJ2-7, with D possibly TRBD1 on 6 matching bases. V lost 2 bases and J lost 0, with 11 bases in between. This CDR3 comprises 15 residues. Germline-derived CDR1 and CDR2 are MDHEN and SYDVKM. The CDR3 region is CASSLVQGHSYEQYF. The CDR3 DNA follows: TGTGCCAGCAGTTTAGTACAGGGACACTCCTACGAGCAGTACTTC.

V and J are TRBV29-1 and TRBJ2-4; 7 bases agree with TRBD1. Germline V gives CDR1 SQVTM, CDR2 ANQGSEA. After removal of 4 bases from V and 0 bases from J, the junction contained 6 bases not matched to a gene. The CDR3 is 15 residues long. In DNA form, the CDR3 reads TGCAGCGTTGGGACGGACAGGCTAGCCAAAAACATTCAGTACTTC. Protein: CSVGTDRLAKNIQYF. Using reference TRBV29-1 and TRBJ2-4 for the parts outside the CDR3, the full variable domain is SAVISQKPSRDICQRGTSLTIQCQVDSQVTMMFWYRQQPGQSLTLIATANQGSEATYESGFVIDKFPISRPNLTFSTLTVSNMSPEDSSIYLCSVGTDRLAKNIQYFGAGTRLSVL.